A single sample is the source of the 22 T cell receptor beta chains below, sequenced in a study of metastatic and nonmetastatic thyroid tumors. Nobody among the patients had been given any treatment before thyroid surgery. From the PCR reads, TCRdb re-called clones with MiXCR. This repertoire shows around 89,000 clones, under 15% found once; its top ten account for roughly 3.6%. Sequenced material: blood. Every receptor here comes from a female donor with papillary thyroid cancer or a benign thyroid nodule (not recorded which). Some clones in this sample may be carry-over from other donors' samples.

This clone was detected many times. V and J are TRBV20-1 and TRBJ2-7; D tentatively fits TRBD1 or TRBD2 (5 bases each). The germline gives CDR1 DFQATT, CDR2 SNEGSKA (reference sequence). V shed 3 bases and J shed 5 bases, with 14 bases lying between them. The CDR3 is 13 amino acids. CDR3 in DNA: TGCAGTGCTAGCGGGGCCCTCGCGGACGAGCAGTACTTC. This encodes CSASGALADEQYF.

This clone was counted ten times or more. This chain connects TRBV9 to TRBJ2-7; 8 bases map to TRBD1. Trimming at V came to 4 bases and at J to 4 bases, leaving 7 bases not matched to a gene. The V gene's germline CDR1 is SGDLS and CDR2 YYNGEE. There are 14 residues in the CDR3. This CDR3 is CASSFGTGTYEQYF. CDR3 nucleotides: TGTGCCAGCAGCTTTGGGACAGGAACTTACGAGCAGTACTTC.

The sample holds many counts of this clone. The rearrangement uses TRBV2 and TRBJ2-2; D is undetermined. This CDR3 region has 16 residues. The germline gives CDR1 SNHLY, CDR2 FYNNEI. V lost 4 bases and J 2 bases, leaving 14 bases between the germline ends. The DNA of the CDR3 is TGTGCCAGCAGTGGAAACGCCCACCCAAACACCGGGGAGCTGTTTTTT. It encodes CASSGNAHPNTGELFF.

This clone was detected many times. The chain is built from TRBV7-2 and TRBJ2-7; TRBD1 matches at 9 bases. V gave up 7 bases and J gave up 2 bases; unmatched junction bases: 6. CDR3 length: 14 residues. Germline CDR1 SGHTA, CDR2 FQGNSA. The CDR3 sequence: CASTHRGLTYEQYF. Written as DNA, the CDR3 is TGTGCCAGCACCCACAGGGGGCTAACCTACGAGCAGTACTTC.

This clone was seen only a few times. This may be a read error, as it is one base from a much larger clone. The chain joins TRBV20-1 to TRBJ2-3, with D maybe TRBD2 (6 bases). V lost 3 bases, J lost 6 bases, and 16 bases lay in between. CDR3 length: 14 amino acids. Germline assignment: CDR1 DFQATT and CDR2 SNEGSKA (reference sequence). Here the CDR3 reads CSASRPSSADTQYF. The DNA of the CDR3 is TGCAGTGCTAGTCGACCCTCTAGCGCCGATACGCAGTATTTT.

This clone was found many times. V usage is TRBV3-1 and J usage is TRBJ1-5; D unclear. Trimming cost V 0 bases and J 4 bases, with 16 bases left between them. Germline V gene lookup returns CDR1 LGHDT and CDR2 YNNKEL (reference sequence). The CDR3 is 17 residues long. The CDR3 DNA reads TGTGCCAGCAGCCAAGACATTAGGGAGGGCTTGAATCAGCCCCAGCATTTT. Translated, it gives CASSQDIREGLNQPQHF.

This clone was found many times. This chain uses TRBV6-1 with TRBJ2-1; either TRBD1 or TRBD2 may fit D (5 bases each). The V gene lost 4 bases and the J gene lost 5 bases, with 15 bases spanning the gap. The CDR3 is 15 residues long. Looked up from germline, CDR1 is MNHNS and CDR2 is SASEGT. DNA of the CDR3: TGTGCCAGCAGTGTTTTCCGGGACGGTAACAATGAGCAGTTCTTC. Protein: CASSVFRDGNNEQFF.

This clone was counted at least ten times. This sequence joins TRBV4-1 and TRBJ1-2; D might be TRBD1 (5 bases). The CDR3 covers 15 residues. V lost 1 base and J lost 5, with 14 bases in between. Per germline, CDR1 MGHRA and CDR2 YSYEKL. This CDR3 is CASSQGLQGKYGYTF. CDR3 nucleotide sequence: TGCGCCAGCAGCCAAGGGTTGCAGGGAAAGTATGGCTACACCTTC.

This chain uses TRBV5-1 with TRBJ1-5, with D perhaps matching TRBD1 (5 bases). Germline CDR1 and CDR2: SGHRS and YFSETQ. The V and J ends lost 0 bases and 5 bases respectively, with 15 bases between them. The CDR3 has 16 amino acids. The CDR3 loop is CASSLGMPGPDQPQHF. The CDR3 DNA is TGCGCCAGCAGCTTGGGAATGCCGGGACCCGATCAGCCCCAGCATTTT.

This clone was seen a few times. A much larger clone differs by one base, so this may be a read error. The rearrangement uses TRBV7-2 and TRBJ2-3; tentative D call: TRBD2 (6 bases). V gave up 6 bases and J gave up 0 bases, with 10 bases separating them. This CDR3 region has 14 residues. In germline, CDR1 is SGHTA, CDR2 FQGNSA. The CDR3: CASSSGLSTDTQYF. CDR3 nucleotides: TGTGCCAGCAGTTCGGGACTTAGCACAGATACGCAGTATTTT.

This clone showed up many times. The V and J genes are TRBV11-1 and TRBJ2-2; D possibly corresponds to TRBD1 (5 bases). CDR1 is SGHAT and CDR2 is FQDESV in the germline V gene (reference sequence). V lost 5 bases and J 9 bases, leaving 25 bases between the germline ends. The CDR3 consists of 17 residues. The CDR3 DNA sequence: TGTGCCAGCAGCCCCCGCGTGACGGACAAGTCTGGTCGGGAGCTGTTTTTT. Translation: CASSPRVTDKSGRELFF. Full variable domain (rest looked up from reference TRBV11-1 and TRBJ2-2): EAEVAQSPRYKITEKSQAVAFWCDPISGHATLYWYRQILGQGPELLVQFQDESVVDDSQLPKDRFSAERLKGVDSTLKIQPAELGDSAMYLCASSPRVTDKSGRELFFGEGSRLTVL.

V gene TRBV5-1 combines with J gene TRBJ1-2, with unresolved D. The CDR3 has 14 amino acids. Trimming cost V 3 bases and J 8 bases, with 17 bases left between them. CDR1 and CDR2 from the germline V gene are SGHRS and YFSETQ. The CDR3 spells CASSYDILVVGYTF. Written as DNA, the CDR3 is TGCGCCAGCAGCTACGACATACTTGTAGTGGGCTACACCTTC.

This clone showed up many times. The rearrangement joins TRBV11-3 to TRBJ2-1; D call uncertain. V was cut by 0 bases and J by 8 bases, with 11 bases left in between. The CDR3 is made up of 14 amino acids. Germline V gene lookup returns CDR1 SGHNT and CDR2 YENEEA. CDR3 nucleotides: TGTGCCAGCAGCTTAGATCGGAATAGTTATGAGCAGTTCTTC. Amino acids: CASSLDRNSYEQFF.

This clone came up many times. The chain employs TRBV25-1 and TRBJ2-3; D uncertain. From germline, CDR1 is MGHDK and CDR2 SYGVNS. CDR3 size: 13 residues. The V end was cut by 7 bases, the J end by 0 bases, with 8 bases between. CDR3 sequence: CASMTRSTDTQYF. As DNA, the CDR3 is TGTGCCAGCATGACCCGGAGCACAGATACGCAGTATTTT.

This clone was picked up a small number of times. The chain has TRBV28 and TRBJ1-1, with D unclear. The ends were cut back, 2 bases at V and 4 bases at J, with 14 bases in the middle. Germline CDR1 and CDR2: MDHEN and SYDVKM. The CDR3 is made up of 15 amino acids. The CDR3 nucleotides are TGTGCCAGCAGTTTAGTTGGCGGGCGTGTCACTGAAGCTTTCTTT. Protein product: CASSLVGGRVTEAFF.

In its sample, this clone was seen many times. The chain uses TRBV6-2 or TRBV6-3 and TRBJ1-5; the D gene is possibly TRBD1 (6 bases). This CDR3 is built from 17 residues. V was cut by 2 bases and J by 3 bases, with 17 bases left in between. Germline V lookup: CDR1 MNHEY, CDR2 SVGEGT. CDR3 sequence: CASSYPRAGENNQPQHF. The CDR3 region has the DNA TGTGCCAGCAGTTACCCCCGGGCAGGGGAGAACAATCAGCCCCAGCATTTT.

This clone was seen ten or more times. This chain's CDR3 is CASSEGPSHYEQYF. CDR3 sequence (DNA): TGTGCCAGCAGTGAGGGCCCCTCGCACTACGAGCAGTACTTC. V gene TRBV6-1 combines with J gene TRBJ2-7; D is unresolved. V dropped 3 bases and J dropped 3 bases, with 12 bases sitting between them. The CDR3 is 14 amino acids. The germline V gene encodes CDR1 MNHNS and CDR2 SASEGT.

This clone has a count of ten or more. The chain links TRBV9 to TRBJ1-5; D is unclear. Trimming took 5 bases from V and 4 from J, leaving 13 bases between them. Germline lookup yields CDR1 SGDLS and CDR2 YYNGEE. This CDR3 is built from 14 residues. CDR3 nucleotides: TGTGCCAGCAGTGGGGAGGTGGCTAATCAGCCCCAGCATTTT. It translates to CASSGEVANQPQHF.

This clone was observed a single time. A clone one base away is much larger, so this may be a read error. The V and J genes are TRBV9 and TRBJ2-6; maybe TRBD1 (6 bases). The CDR3 has 16 amino acids. Germline V gives CDR1 SGDLS, CDR2 YYNGEE. CDR3 sequence (DNA): TGTGCCAGCCAGGGGCGGACCCTTTCTGGGGCCAACGTCCTGAATTTC. Protein: CASQGRTLSGANVLNF.

This clone was detected ten times or more. The chain couples TRBV4-1 to TRBJ2-2; 7 bases map to TRBD1. This CDR3 has 17 residues. From germline, CDR1 is MGHRA and CDR2 YSYEKL. The V segment lost 4 bases and the J segment 0 bases; nucleotides outside the gene matches: 8. In DNA, the CDR3 is TGCGCCAGCAGCCTATCAATGACAGGGACGAACACCGGGGAGCTGTTTTTT. This encodes CASSLSMTGTNTGELFF.

This clone was seen more than once but under ten times. One junction end disagrees with the germline gene, perhaps due to a read error. This CDR3 is also generated by other DNA sequences in the sample. V usage is TRBV6-1 and J usage is TRBJ2-3, with TRBD2 identical over 12 bases. The CDR3 consists of 16 residues. Germline assignment: CDR1 MNHNS and CDR2 SASEGT. CDR3 DNA sequence: TGCGCTAGCAGTAACCTAGCGGGGGGGTTCGCAGATACGCAGTATTTT. Translation gives CASSNLAGGFADTQYF.

The table lists this clone with many counts. This sequence joins TRBV5-1 and TRBJ2-3; TRBD2 matches 12 bases. CDR3 length equals 16 residues. Trimming at V came to 0 bases and at J to 6 bases, leaving 5 bases not matched to a gene. Germline values: CDR1 SGHRS, CDR2 YFSETQ. The CDR3 is CASSLASGLAGDTQYF. The DNA of the CDR3 is TGCGCCAGCAGCTTGGCCTCAGGACTAGCGGGGGATACGCAGTATTTT. Full variable domain (missing parts from reference TRBV5-1 and TRBJ2-3): KAGVTQTPRYLIKTRGQQVTLSCSPISGHRSVSWYQQTPGQGLQFLFEYFSETQRNKGNFPGRFSGRQFSNSRSEMNVSTLELGDSALYLCASSLASGLAGDTQYFGPGTRLTVL.